This entry concerns a single T cell receptor (beta chain). Antigen specificity is unknown. Generated by immunoSEQ multiplex PCR, the TCRdb table keeps only in-frame clones and is missing some. Found here are about 350,000 clones, around 90% of them singletons; the top ten hold around 6.1%. Sample treatment: about 20 received Ad26.COV2.S at low or high dose, single or two shots; 5 received placebo; per-sample allocation not given. Material that was analyzed had been drawn on day 63 after the first vaccine or placebo injection. These data originate in a study of Ad26.COV2.S vaccination and SARS-CoV-2 variants. Study summary: The Ad26.COV2.S arm of the COV1001 trial was where the donor was placed. Donor got 5x10^10 or 1x10^11 viral particles of Ad26.COV2.S.

Study-wide findings and caveats: Vaccinated individuals (as opposed to placebo recipients) had higher spike-specific TCR breadth. Researchers cautioned that TCR breadth and depth analyses may have underestimated total T cell responses.

Material: peripheral blood, obtained in a trial of Ad26.COV2.S vaccine versus placebo. The origin of this receptor is a person aged 18-65 years who received the Ad26.COV2.S COVID-19 vaccine or a placebo.

The CDR3 coding sequence is TGTGCCAGCAGCGGGGGCACAGTTTCCTACGAGCAGTACTTC. Protein: CASSGGTVSYEQYF. This rearrangement joins TRBV5-4 to TRBJ2-7; D perhaps matches TRBD1 (6 bases). The CDR3 extends over 14 amino acids. The V gene's germline CDR1 is SGHNT and CDR2 YYREEE (reference sequence). V lost 4 bases, J lost 1 base, and 12 bases lay in between. Drawing the rest from reference TRBV5-4 and TRBJ2-7, the complete variable domain is ETGVTQSPTHLIKTRGQQVTLRCSSQSGHNTVSWYQQALGQGPQFIFQYYREEENGRGNFPPRFSGLQFPNYSSELNVNALELDDSALYLCASSGGTVSYEQYFGPGTRLTVT.